This TCR beta chain was recorded in a study of T cells in Graves' hyperthyroidism and ophthalmopathy. Study-wide results and limits: For ophthalmopathy, model prediction preceded onset by a median about six months.

Of note for this clonotype: What it binds is not known.

Researchers amplified the TCR beta CDR3 regions from RNA transcripts. First-round RT-PCR targeting the TCR CDR3 was performed with the HTBI primer set. TCRdb reprocessed the multiplex PCR reads with MiXCR, giving one entry per CDR3 protein. The table has under 750,000 distinct CDR3 sequences, approximately 19% seen once. Pregnant or lactating patients were excluded, as were those with uncontrolled infection or other autoimmune disease. Drawn at first hyperthyroidism diagnosis, the blood sample preceded any ophthalmopathy symptoms. CDR1 and CDR2 from the germline V gene are SGHVS and FQNEAQ. This CDR3 is built from 13 residues. Deletions cut 1 base from V and 4 bases from J, with 5 bases between.

This receptor was identified in a woman aged 45-59 years with Graves' hyperthyroidism that later progressed to Graves' ophthalmopathy. The chain links TRBV7-8 to TRBJ1-3; unclear D gene. Material: blood. Here the CDR3 DNA reads TGTGCCAGCAGCTTAGAGAACGGAAACACCATATATTTT. Translating it yields CASSLENGNTIYF.